The rows below give T cell receptor beta chains drawn from one sample of a study of T cell repertoires in cytomegalovirus infection. TCRdb ran MiXCR on the reads and lists one entry per CDR3 protein. The sample has 200,000 to 300,000 distinct CDR3 sequences, 6% to 8% seen once. The source material was PBMCs. These receptors all come from a human donor in good health (CMV status not recorded). Some clones in this sample may be carry-over from other donors' samples. Both conserved end residues are part of each CDR3. Each record gives: D gene, V gene, J gene, clone size, CDR3 DNA, CDR3 protein. The D gene is left open where the match is weak. Size tells how often a clone was seen (once, few, many) or the class of an expanded clone, and some rows leave it out.

D: .
V: TRBV10-3
J: TRBJ1-2
size: many
DNA: TGTGCCATCAGTGATACGGGGGAGCCAAACTATGGCTACACCTTC
CDR3: CAISDTGEPNYGYTF

D: .
V: TRBV7-2
J: TRBJ1-5
size: many
DNA: TGTGCCAGCAGCTTGTTCCCCGGTCAGCCCCAGCATTTT
CDR3: CASSLFPGQPQHF

D: TRBD1
V: TRBV29-1
J: TRBJ2-7
size: many
DNA: TGCAGCGTTGAAGGCGGGACAGGGTACGAGCAGTACTTC
CDR3: CSVEGGTGYEQYF

D: .
V: TRBV2
J: TRBJ1-1
size: many
DNA: TGTGCCAGCAGTGCTGGCAGGGGAGCCACTGAAGCTTTCTTT
CDR3: CASSAGRGATEAFF

D: TRBD1
V: TRBV12-3/TRBV12-4
J: TRBJ2-3
size: many
DNA: TGTGCCAGCAGTTTTTTTGGGGGACAGGACGAAACAGATACGCAGTATTTT
CDR3: CASSFFGGQDETDTQYF

D: .
V: TRBV4-1
J: TRBJ2-7
size: few
DNA: TGCGCCAGCAGCCAAGACCGAATAGGGTACAGCGAGCAGTACTTC
CDR3: CASSQDRIGYSEQYF

D: .
V: TRBV14
J: TRBJ2-1
size: many
DNA: TGTGCCAGCAGCCAAGTCGATGAGCAGTTCTTC
CDR3: CASSQVDEQFF

D: .
V: TRBV7-8
J: TRBJ2-2
size: many
DNA: TGTGCCAGCAGCTTAGCGGGACCTCCGGTACTGTTTTTT
CDR3: CASSLAGPPVLFF

D: TRBD1
V: TRBV5-1
J: TRBJ2-7
size: many
DNA: TGCGCCAGCAGCGAAGGGACAGGGGGTAGGGTCGAGCAGTACTTC
CDR3: CASSEGTGGRVEQYF

D: .
V: TRBV29-1
J: TRBJ2-1
size: many
DNA: TGCAGCGTTGAAAAAGGGGGGAGCTCCTACAATGAGCAGTTCTTC
CDR3: CSVEKGGSSYNEQFF

D: .
V: TRBV2
J: TRBJ2-6
size: many
DNA: TGTGCCAGCAGCCCGACAGCCTCTGGGGCCAACGTCCTGACTTTC
CDR3: CASSPTASGANVLTF

D: TRBD2
V: TRBV5-5
J: TRBJ2-3
size: many
DNA: TGTGCCAGCAGCTTGGTTCCCCCACTAGCGGGGGGGTGGGGGACTACAGATACGCAGTATTTT
CDR3: CASSLVPPLAGGWGTTDTQYF

D: .
V: TRBV5-1
J: TRBJ2-5
size: many
DNA: TGCGCCAGCAGCTTGAACGTGCAGGGCGGAGAGACCCAGTACTTC
CDR3: CASSLNVQGGETQYF

D: .
V: TRBV7-2
J: TRBJ2-2
size: many
DNA: TGTGCCAGCAGCCCATCCCAGCGGATCGGGGTCACCGGGGAGCTGTTTTTT
CDR3: CASSPSQRIGVTGELFF

D: .
V: TRBV12-3/TRBV12-4
J: TRBJ1-4
size: .
DNA: TGTGCCAGCAGTGACAGGACACGTGGCTGGGGTAATGAAAAACTGTTTTTT
CDR3: CASSDRTRGWGNEKLFF

D: .
V: TRBV9
J: TRBJ2-7
size: few
DNA: TGTGCCAGCAGCGTACGGGACGCCAAGACATACGAGCAGTACTTC
CDR3: CASSVRDAKTYEQYF

D: .
V: TRBV11-2
J: TRBJ2-3
size: many
DNA: TGTGCCAGCAGCCGAAGTCGTAGACGGGGGGCCATTAGCACAGATACGCAGTATTTT
CDR3: CASSRSRRRGAISTDTQYF

D: .
V: TRBV4-2
J: TRBJ1-1
size: many
DNA: TGTGCCAGCAGCCAAGGGAGCCTGGTGAACACTGAAGCTTTCTTT
CDR3: CASSQGSLVNTEAFF

D: .
V: TRBV20-1
J: TRBJ1-1
size: many
DNA: TGCAGTGCTAGAGACATGAACACTGAAGCTTTCTTT
CDR3: CSARDMNTEAFF

D: TRBD1
V: TRBV29-1
J: TRBJ2-4
size: many
DNA: TGCAGCGTTGAAGACCCGGGACAGGGTTCCTATAGGTACATTCAGTACTTC
CDR3: CSVEDPGQGSYRYIQYF

D: .
V: TRBV6-6
J: TRBJ2-5
size: many
DNA: TGTGCCAGCAGTTACTCGCTGGGAGGGGGCGCGGGAGAGACCCAGTACTTC
CDR3: CASSYSLGGGAGETQYF

D: .
V: TRBV28
J: TRBJ2-4
size: many
DNA: TGTGCCAGCAGAAAGGGGTTTGACATTCAGTACTTC
CDR3: CASRKGFDIQYF

D: .
V: TRBV11-1
J: TRBJ1-1
size: many
DNA: TGTGCCAGCAGCTTTCGACGGACTGAAGCTTTCTTT
CDR3: CASSFRRTEAFF

D: .
V: TRBV29-1
J: TRBJ2-7
size: many
DNA: TGCAGCGTTGGCAGCCCCAGCTCCTACGAGCAGTACTTC
CDR3: CSVGSPSSYEQYF

D: .
V: TRBV29-1
J: TRBJ2-5
size: .
DNA: TGCAGCGCCGACGGAGGGAGTGCTAGGGAGACCCAGTACTTC
CDR3: CSADGGSARETQYF

D: TRBD1
V: TRBV2
J: TRBJ1-2
size: many
DNA: TGTGCCAGCAGTGGGGATACAGGGGGCGCGGGAGGCTACACCTTC
CDR3: CASSGDTGGAGGYTF

D: .
V: TRBV20-1
J: TRBJ2-3
size: few
DNA: TGCAGTGCTAGTACGGTTACCCAGGGATATACGCAGTATTTT
CDR3: CSASTVTQGYTQYF

D: TRBD2
V: TRBV29-1
J: TRBJ2-1
size: many
DNA: TGCAGCGTTGAAGTTGGCGGGGGGAACAATGAGCAGTTCTTC
CDR3: CSVEVGGGNNEQFF

D: .
V: TRBV5-1
J: TRBJ2-2
size: few
DNA: TGCGCCAGCAGCTTGACGGCAGGGGCGAACACCGGGGAGCTGTTTTTT
CDR3: CASSLTAGANTGELFF

D: .
V: TRBV7-2
J: TRBJ1-1
size: many
DNA: TGTGCCAGCAGCCTTCAGGCGAACACTGAAGCTTTCTTT
CDR3: CASSLQANTEAFF

D: .
V: TRBV28
J: TRBJ1-6
size: many
DNA: TGTGCCAGCAGCCCGGTGGGGGCCTATAATTCACCCCTCCACTTT
CDR3: CASSPVGAYNSPLHF

D: .
V: TRBV12-3/TRBV12-4
J: TRBJ1-5
size: .
DNA: TGTGCCAGCAGCGGACAAGTGGATCAGCCCCAGCATTTT
CDR3: CASSGQVDQPQHF

D: .
V: TRBV28
J: TRBJ1-3
size: many
DNA: TGTGCCAGCAGTTTAAGGGAACTCTCTGGAAACACCATATATTTT
CDR3: CASSLRELSGNTIYF